Below are 27 T cell receptor beta chains sequenced from a single sample in a study of CD4 T cells in relation to SARS-CoV-2 and coronaviruses. Only in-frame clones appear in the TCRdb table, and some are missing; sequencing was by immunoSEQ multiplex PCR. The table has about 34,000 clones, roughly four fifths seen once. These TCRs are of unknown antigen specificity. The material sequenced was memory CD4+ T cells from PBMCs, cultured in vitro. Receptors were obtained from an adult with COVID-19.

This clone occurred once. The rearrangement uses TRBV2 and TRBJ2-3; TRBD2 agrees at 15 bases. The CDR3 spans 17 residues. V lost 4 bases and J lost 3; bases outside the gene matches: 5. Germline lookup yields CDR1 SNHLY and CDR2 FYNNEI. The CDR3 nucleotides are TGTGCCAGCAGTGTTTGGACTAGCGGGAGGGGTACAGATACGCAGTATTTT. It encodes CASSVWTSGRGTDTQYF.

The sample holds a few counts of this clone. The V call is TRBV19, the J call TRBJ2-2, with TRBD1 as a possible D gene (6 bases). Germline V gene data show CDR1 as LNHDA and CDR2 as SQIVND (reference sequence). The CDR3 is 15 amino acids. The V end lost 5 bases, the J end lost 2 bases, and 12 bases lay between the germline ends. The CDR3 region is CASSGQGGNTGELFF. Here the CDR3 DNA reads TGTGCCAGTAGTGGGCAAGGGGGAAACACCGGGGAGCTGTTTTTT. The variable domain in full, completed from reference TRBV19 and TRBJ2-2, reads DGGITQSPKYLFRKEGQNVTLSCEQNLNHDAMYWYRQDPGQGLRLIYYSQIVNDFQKGDIAEGYSVSREKKESFPLTVTSAQKNPTAFYLCASSGQGGNTGELFFGEGSRLTVL.

This clone was recorded a few times. CDR3 bases: TGTGCCAGCAGCCAAGCAGGGGCGGCTTTCTTT. Encoded protein: CASSQAGAAFF. This chain uses TRBV3-1 (or the pseudogene TRBV3-2) with TRBJ1-1; tentatively, D is TRBD1 (6 bases). Germline CDR1 LGHDT, CDR2 YNNKEL (reference sequence). This CDR3 contains 11 residues. V lost 1 base and J 11 bases, leaving 8 bases between the germline ends.

The chain employs TRBV5-1 and TRBJ1-1; TRBD1 is a possible D gene (6 bases). V lost 0 bases and J 1 base, leaving 10 bases between the germline ends. The germline CDR1 and CDR2 sequences are SGHRS and YFSETQ. The CDR3 consists of 15 residues. CDR3: CASSLDGRGNTEAFF. The CDR3 DNA reads TGCGCCAGCAGCTTGGACGGCAGGGGGAACACTGAAGCTTTCTTT.

V and J are TRBV10-3 and TRBJ2-5; D not resolved. The CDR3 is made up of 12 amino acids. Per germline, CDR1 ENHRY and CDR2 SYGVKD. The ends were cut back, 8 bases at V and 4 bases at J, with 11 bases in the middle. The CDR3 protein is CAIRASGETQYF. CDR3 nucleotides: TGTGCCATCCGGGCTTCGGGAGAGACCCAGTACTTC.

V gene TRBV4-2 combines with J gene TRBJ2-5, with unresolved D. Germline CDR1 and CDR2: LGHNA and YNFKEQ. The CDR3 is 11 residues long. V was pared by 6 bases and J by 4 bases, with 6 bases between. For the CDR3, the DNA is TGTGCCAGCAGTACGTCAGAGACCCAGTACTTC. This translates into CASSTSETQYF.

The CDR3 spells CASSQDVGQSYNEQFF. The CDR3 DNA follows: TGCGCCAGCAGCCAAGACGTGGGACAGTCCTACAATGAGCAGTTCTTC. The V and J genes are TRBV4-1 and TRBJ2-1, with TRBD1 matching over 7 bases. The CDR3 has 16 residues. Germline assignment: CDR1 MGHRA and CDR2 YSYEKL. With V trimmed by 0 bases and J by 1 base, 3 bases remained unmatched.

The chain employs TRBV28 and TRBJ2-7; 8 bases fit TRBD2. Germline V CDR1 and CDR2: MDHEN, SYDVKM. Losses at the gene ends were 5 bases for V and 3 bases for J; bases not matched to a gene: 6. This CDR3 spans 14 amino acids. CDR3 in DNA: TGTGCCAGCAGTCCCCGGGGGGGTGACTACGAGCAGTACTTC. This translates into CASSPRGGDYEQYF.

The rearrangement uses TRBV18 and TRBJ1-1; D is undetermined. Per germline, CDR1 KGHSH and CDR2 LQKENI. Between the trimmed V and J ends, which lost 2 bases and 4 bases, there was a span of 8 bases. The CDR3 extends over 13 amino acids. CDR3 protein: CASSPDTSTEAFF. The CDR3 bases are TGTGCCAGCTCACCAGACACGTCCACTGAAGCTTTCTTT.

This clone has more than one count but fewer than ten. The chain links TRBV27 to TRBJ2-7; a weak D match, TRBD2 (5 bases). The CDR3 is 14 amino acids. Looked up from germline, CDR1 is MNHEY and CDR2 is SMNVEV (reference sequence). Trimming removed 2 bases from V and 5 bases from J, with 13 bases in between. The CDR3 DNA reads as TGTGCCAGCAGTTTAGATCGGGGTAGCAACGAGCAGTACTTC. Residues: CASSLDRGSNEQYF.

The CDR3 is CASSPSGSQDEQYF. DNA for the CDR3: TGTGCCAGCAGCCCTAGCGGGAGCCAGGACGAGCAGTACTTC. The V and J genes are TRBV7-3 and TRBJ2-7; 10 bases are a match to TRBD2. The germline CDR1 and CDR2 sequences are SGHTA and FQGTGA. Unmatched junction bases numbered 6, after V lost 5 bases and J lost 5 bases. The CDR3 runs to 14 residues.

The V and J genes are TRBV5-6 and TRBJ2-1; 8 nucleotides align to TRBD2. The CDR3 extends over 19 amino acids. CDR1 SGHDT and CDR2 YYEEEE come from the germline V gene. J was trimmed by 1 base and V by 1 base; bases with no gene match: 13. The CDR3, as DNA: TGTGCCAGCAGCTTGCCCGGGAGGGCCATTGTTTTATCCTACAATGAGCAGTTCTTC. Encoded protein: CASSLPGRAIVLSYNEQFF.

The gene calls are TRBV10-3 and TRBJ1-2; D not certain. This CDR3 spans 11 amino acids. V shed 2 bases and J shed 7 bases, with 5 bases lying between them. Germline CDR1 ENHRY, CDR2 SYGVKD. The CDR3 loop is CAISETGGYTF. CDR3 sequence (DNA): TGTGCCATCAGTGAGACCGGTGGCTACACCTTC.

This clone occurred a few times. The V and J genes are TRBV6-5 and TRBJ1-5; D possibly corresponds to TRBD1 (5 bases). Between the trimmed V and J ends, which lost 0 bases and 7 bases, there was a span of 13 bases. There are 15 residues in the CDR3. CDR1 is MNHEY, CDR2 SVGAGI, per germline. The CDR3 nucleotides are TGTGCCAGCAGTTACTCGAGGGGTAGTACCCAGCCCCAGCATTTT. This codes for CASSYSRGSTQPQHF.

A note on this clone: The junction shows a germline mismatch at one end, possibly a read error. This chain joins TRBV7-7 and TRBJ2-5; D not resolved. Per the germline V gene, CDR1 is SSHAT and CDR2 is FNYEAQ (reference sequence). The CDR3 sequence is 13 residues long. Here the CDR3 DNA reads TGTGCTAGCAGCTTAGGAGTCCAAGAGACCCAGTACTTC. This gives the protein CASSLGVQETQYF.

This chain connects TRBV2 to TRBJ1-1; D unresolved. CDR3 length: 13 amino acids. The germline V gene encodes CDR1 SNHLY and CDR2 FYNNEI. V was shortened by 3 bases and J by 2 bases, with 7 bases between the two germline ends. Here the CDR3 reads CASSEALNTEAFF. Here the CDR3 DNA reads TGTGCCAGCAGTGAGGCCCTAAACACTGAAGCTTTCTTT.

This chain's CDR3 is CASSLVVAPTGELFF. In DNA, the CDR3 is TGCGCCAGCAGCCTAGTGGTGGCCCCCACCGGGGAGCTGTTTTTT. This chain uses TRBV5-1 with TRBJ2-2, with D unclear. The CDR3 sequence is 15 residues long. Looked up from germline, CDR1 is SGHRS and CDR2 is YFSETQ. Trimming took 4 bases from V and 4 from J, leaving 14 bases between them.

This clone showed up just a few times. The genes are TRBV15 and TRBJ1-6; 7 nucleotides match TRBD1. The CDR3 sequence is 15 residues long. Germline V lookup: CDR1 LNHNV, CDR2 YYDKDF (reference sequence). Trimming removed 6 bases from V and 5 bases from J; junction bases left unmatched: 7. For the CDR3, the DNA is TGTGCCACCAGTCGGGACAGACAAAATAATTCACCCCTCCACTTT. Amino acids: CATSRDRQNNSPLHF.

The V gene is TRBV19, the J gene TRBJ2-1; D is possibly TRBD1 (6 bases). The V gene's germline CDR1 is LNHDA and CDR2 SQIVND (reference sequence). The CDR3 length is 15 residues. Between the trimmed V and J ends, which lost 2 bases and 4 bases, there was a span of 12 bases. For the CDR3, the DNA is TGTGCCAGTAGTATAAGGGCAGGGGCTTACAATGAGCAGTTCTTC. As protein: CASSIRAGAYNEQFF.

The chain has TRBV9 and TRBJ1-1; D call uncertain. The V end was cut by 0 bases, the J end by 1 base, with 7 bases between. The CDR3 covers 14 residues. Germline lookup yields CDR1 SGDLS and CDR2 YYNGEE. CDR3 sequence: CASSVGAGNTEAFF. CDR3 nucleotide sequence: TGTGCCAGCAGCGTAGGAGCAGGGAACACTGAAGCTTTCTTT.

This clone was seen just once. The chain recombines TRBV7-2 with TRBJ2-6, with D unclear. V was shortened by 1 base and J by 4 bases, with 2 bases between the two germline ends. The germline V gene has CDR1 SGHTA and CDR2 FQGNSA. The CDR3 has 13 amino acids. The CDR3: CASSLVGANVLTF. The CDR3, as DNA: TGTGCCAGCAGCTTAGTAGGGGCCAACGTCCTGACTTTC. The variable domain in full, completed from reference TRBV7-2 and TRBJ2-6, reads GAGVSQSPSNKVTEKGKDVELRCDPISGHTALYWYRQSLGQGLEFLIYFQGNSAPDKSGLPSDRFSAERTGGSVSTLTIQRTQQEDSAVYLCASSLVGANVLTFGAGSRLTVL.

This clone was seen only once. The J gene is TRBJ2-3, the V gene TRBV11-2; no clear D gene. CDR1 is SGHAT, CDR2 FQNNGV, per germline. This CDR3 comprises 12 residues. Trimming left V 5 bases short and J 5 bases short, with 8 bases between. CDR3 sequence: CASSPFIDTQYF. Written as DNA, the CDR3 is TGTGCCAGCAGCCCCTTTATAGATACGCAGTATTTT.

This clone was counted a few times. The chain carries TRBV7-9 and TRBJ1-3, with 7 nucleotides matching TRBD1. The CDR3 spans 14 residues. With V trimmed by 3 bases and J by 1 base, 0 bases remained unmatched. Germline loops: CDR1 SEHNR, CDR2 FQNEAQ (reference sequence). The CDR3: CASSLDRSGNTIYF. CDR3 DNA: TGTGCCAGCAGCTTGGACAGGTCTGGAAACACCATATATTTT.

The chain uses TRBV7-8 and TRBJ2-3, with TRBD2 matching 8 bases. CDR3 size: 15 residues. J was trimmed by 3 bases and V by 3 bases; bases with no gene match: 5. CDR1 is SGHVS, CDR2 FQNEAQ, per germline. This CDR3 is CASSFSGGRTDTQYF. The CDR3 bases are TGTGCCAGCAGCTTTTCGGGCGGGAGGACAGATACGCAGTATTTT.

The CDR3: CASSPRQRGTSGPLGSSYNEQFF. CDR3 coding DNA: TGTGCCAGCAGCCCACGCCAGAGAGGGACTAGCGGGCCACTAGGTAGCTCCTACAATGAGCAGTTCTTC. The gene calls are TRBV7-8 and TRBJ2-1, with 12 positions matching TRBD2. The CDR3 runs to 23 residues. J gave up 0 bases and V 5 bases, and 23 bases lay outside the gene matches. In germline, CDR1 is SGHVS, CDR2 FQNEAQ.

The genes are TRBV3-1 (or the pseudogene TRBV3-2) and TRBJ2-7; no clear D. Germline V lookup: CDR1 LGHDT, CDR2 YNNKEL (reference sequence). V was clipped by 3 bases and J by 4 bases, with 7 bases between them. This CDR3 is built from 12 residues. The CDR3 loop reads CASSHGSYEQYF. The DNA for the CDR3 is TGTGCCAGCAGCCACGGAAGTTACGAGCAGTACTTC.

V and J are TRBV18 and TRBJ2-2; no clear D gene. Germline lookup yields CDR1 KGHSH and CDR2 LQKENI. This CDR3 is 12 amino acids long. V was clipped by 3 bases and J by 5 bases, with 4 bases between them. The CDR3 region is CASSPGTGELFF. As DNA, the CDR3 is TGTGCCAGCTCACCGGGTACCGGGGAGCTGTTTTTT.